The following is a T cell receptor (beta chain) sequence with its context. Which antigen it targets is not known. Base qualities are not provided; no much larger clone lies one nucleotide away. The germline V gene supplies CDR1 MNHNS and CDR2 SASEGT. The CDR3 holds 15 amino acids from the cysteine to the phenylalanine. Just CDR3 DNA is preserved here, 45 bases in frame from base 1. V and J lose 5 bases and 7 bases, and a span of 18 bases separates them. With the immunoSEQ assay, which is a bias-controlled multiplex PCR relying on V- and J-specific primers, TCR beta CDR3 regions were amplified from genomic DNA. A proprietary barcode and Illumina adapter sequences were added to the CDR3 amplicons in a second PCR step. An Illumina MiSeq instrument was used for sequencing of the CDR3 libraries. The study's own analysis went as follows. Export and quality control were done with immunoSEQ Analyzer 3.0, while downstream analyses used R Bioconductor and Immunarch. Only productive rearrangements within the normalized downsampled data set were used in the calculation of repertoire metrics. Pathologically expanded clonotypes were defined as those larger than 5 templates in the normalized cohort. The Inverse Simpson Index served as the measure of repertoire diversity. The non-normalized data set was used for CMV-specificity analyses so that all clonotypes could be captured. TCRdb took this table from immuneACCESS and kept in-frame rearrangements with V and J called. Such tables lack part of the clones; where checked against another copy, unresolved V genes explain under half of the gap, and the rest is unexplained. For V, J and clone size, that table is used; D and trimming come from the DNA. The sample contains under 30,000 clones, 92% of them found a single time. Together, the top ten hold about 10% of the sample.

The data are from a study of T cell clonotyping in hematopoietic cell transplantation (dated by TCRdb to the early 2020s). Notes on the research overall: The study collected around 130 blood samples from some 35 consecutive transplant recipients and their related donors. Patient recruitment ran from 2015 to January 2017, and follow-up continued until late 2020 or death. On the study overall, not on this receptor specifically: The sample size was limited and the cells went unsorted, which meant the CD4 and CD8 repertoire contributions could not be told apart. Recipient TCR diversity fell after transplant, with pathologically expanded clonotypes rising progressively from day 30 to day 180. Broader TCR repertoire diversity after transplant was predicted by Inverse Simpson Index values from donors and from recipients before transplant. Recipient repertoires showed only a small fraction of overlap with donor repertoires, and over 97% appeared de novo at the given depth.

This specimen's time point label, per the study, means: 100 days after allo-HCT. Recipient blood was collected about 28 days before transplant and at days 30, 100 and 180 after transplant. Nuclei Lysis Solution was used to extract genomic DNA from fresh or cryopreserved unfractionated peripheral blood mononuclear cells. Sequences were derived from PBMCs, sampled 100 days after allogeneic stem cell transplant. The TCR comes from a female patient aged 50-60 years who had an allogeneic stem cell transplant from a related donor, so the T cells may come from the graft donor. Some clones in this sample may be carry-over from other donors' samples. Recombination joined TRBV6-1 with TRBJ2-1, and TRBD1 may be the D gene, going by 5 matching bases. The CDR3 protein is CASSNLRAPGNEQFF. The DNA is as follows: TGTGCCAGCAGTAACCTACGGGCCCCAGGGAATGAGCAGTTCTTC.